The 7 T cell receptor beta chains below were found in one sample sequenced in a study of Ad26.COV2.S vaccination and SARS-CoV-2 variants. Using immunoSEQ multiplex PCR, the repertoire was profiled, and TCRdb retains in-frame clones only, with some absent. The table lists 380,000 or so clones, roughly 80% of them singletons. The treatment denotes: roughly 18 received Ad26.COV2.S at low or high dose, single or two shots; a few received placebo; per-sample allocation not given. At day 63 after the first vaccine or placebo injection, samples were drawn. The sample was peripheral blood, taken in a trial of Ad26.COV2.S vaccine versus placebo. These receptors were taken from a person between 18 and 60 years old who received the Ad26.COV2.S COVID-19 vaccine or a placebo.

Concerning this clone: Other DNA sequences from this sample encode an identical CDR3 as well. The V and J genes are TRBV7-2 and TRBJ1-6; 8 bases align to TRBD1. CDR1 is SGHTA and CDR2 is FQGNSA in the germline V gene. Trimming at V came to 0 bases and at J to 8 bases, leaving 0 bases not matched to a gene. The CDR3 has 14 residues. This CDR3 is CASSLARGHSPLHF. The DNA for the CDR3 is TGTGCCAGCAGCTTAGCCAGGGGGCATTCACCCCTCCACTTT. Variable domain in full (rest from reference TRBV7-2 and TRBJ1-6): GAGVSQSPSNKVTEKGKDVELRCDPISGHTALYWYRQSLGQGLEFLIYFQGNSAPDKSGLPSDRFSAERTGGSVSTLTIQRTQQEDSAVYLCASSLARGHSPLHFGNGTRLTVT.

This chain links TRBV29-1 with TRBJ2-1; 8 nucleotides agree with TRBD1. With V trimmed by 6 bases and J by 12 bases, 13 bases remained unmatched. The CDR3 runs to 13 residues. Germline lookup yields CDR1 SQVTM and CDR2 ANQGSEA. The CDR3 DNA reads TGCAGCGTGGGGACCGGGACAGGTCGAGGGCAGTTCTTC. Translated: CSVGTGTGRGQFF.

This chain links TRBV18 with TRBJ1-1; D not certain. From germline, CDR1 is KGHSH and CDR2 LQKENI. V lost 5 bases and J 6 bases, leaving 13 bases between the germline ends. This CDR3 has 13 amino acids. The CDR3 spells CASSSVAGSEAFF. The DNA for the CDR3 is TGTGCCAGCTCAAGTGTCGCCGGTTCTGAAGCTTTCTTT.

The J gene is TRBJ2-2, the V gene TRBV12-3 or TRBV12-4; D is unresolved. There are 13 residues in the CDR3. Trimming took off 0 bases at V and 4 bases at J, with 3 bases between the two ends. The CDR3 loop is CASSLAFTGELFF. The CDR3 nucleotides read TGTGCCAGCAGTTTAGCATTCACCGGGGAGCTGTTTTTT.

The V and J genes are TRBV24-1 and TRBJ1-2; D unclear. The CDR3 is made up of 13 amino acids. Trimming pared 5 bases from V and 6 bases from J, leaving 12 bases between. The germline gives CDR1 KGHDR, CDR2 SFDVKD. CDR3 in DNA: TGTGCCACCAGTGCTCGAGGGTCGCATGGCTACACCTTC. It specifies CATSARGSHGYTF.

The genes are TRBV12-3 or TRBV12-4 and TRBJ2-1; the D call may be TRBD1 or TRBD2 (5 bases each). Trimming removed 8 bases from V and 15 bases from J, with 23 bases in between. The CDR3 runs to 13 residues. CDR3 sequence: CASSYRDPHNGFF. The CDR3 region has the DNA TGTGCCAGCTCTTACCGGGACCCACATAATGGGTTCTTC.

The rearrangement uses TRBV3-1 (or the pseudogene TRBV3-2) and TRBJ1-2, with TRBD1 identical over 9 bases. With V trimmed by 4 bases and J by 6 bases, 0 bases remained unmatched. Per germline, CDR1 LGHDT and CDR2 YNNKEL (reference sequence). This CDR3 has 12 residues. In DNA, the CDR3 is TGTGCCAGCAGCCGGACAGGGGATGGCTACACCTTC. Translating it yields CASSRTGDGYTF.